These T cell receptor beta chains were read from a single sample in a study of blood T cell repertoires in COVID-19. Clones were sequenced by immunoSEQ multiplex PCR, and TCRdb holds only the in-frame ones, with some missing. The sample carries 300,000 to 400,000 clones, roughly 90% recorded once. Sequencing input: peripheral blood. Receptor source: a woman in her forties or fifties with active or convalescent COVID-19. Each CDR3 is given without its conserved first and last residue. Fields, in order: clone size, J gene, V gene, CDR3 protein. Where a row states a size, it is once, few, many or the class of an expanded clone; other rows omit it.

size: NA; J: TRBJ1-1; V: TRBV12-3/TRBV12-4; CDR3: ASSLQGATEAF
size: few; J: TRBJ1-1; V: TRBV27; CDR3: ASSFLQGNTEAF
size: NA; J: TRBJ1-4; V: TRBV11-1; CDR3: ASSLADRNNEKLF
size: NA; J: TRBJ2-7; V: TRBV4-1; CDR3: ASSQDEGLAGYEQY
size: NA; J: TRBJ1-2; V: TRBV29-1; CDR3: SVPPQGLDGYT
size: NA; J: TRBJ2-7; V: TRBV5-5; CDR3: ASSGDSYEQY
size: few; J: TRBJ1-2; V: TRBV7-3; CDR3: ASSNLDRTDFSYGYT
size: NA; J: TRBJ2-1; V: TRBV19; CDR3: ASSQPRGSGDNYNEQF
size: NA; J: TRBJ1-2; V: TRBV5-6; CDR3: ASSLRIRVGYGYT
size: NA; J: TRBJ1-1; V: TRBV5-4; CDR3: ASSLVDPSGTEAF
size: once; J: TRBJ2-2; V: TRBV7-2; CDR3: ASSPRGNTGELF
size: NA; J: TRBJ2-5; V: TRBV30; CDR3: AWRTPGLAGGRQTQY
size: NA; J: TRBJ2-7; V: TRBV11-2; CDR3: ASSPLARVSSYEQY
size: few; J: TRBJ1-1; V: TRBV25-1; CDR3: ASSGIGTGDTEAF
size: NA; J: TRBJ2-7; V: TRBV4-3; CDR3: ASSQDRWQGSYEQY
size: NA; J: TRBJ1-1; V: TRBV4-1; CDR3: ASSQWGGIVAEAF
size: NA; J: TRBJ2-3; V: TRBV2; CDR3: ASSEAGSDPSTDTQY
size: once; J: TRBJ2-7; V: TRBV14; CDR3: ASSHPGGYEQY
size: NA; J: TRBJ2-7; V: TRBV6-5; CDR3: ASSYSLDRPSYEQY
size: NA; J: TRBJ2-7; V: TRBV15; CDR3: ATSRDYYEQY
size: NA; J: TRBJ2-3; V: TRBV15; CDR3: ATLAGGTTDTQY
size: NA; J: TRBJ1-4; V: TRBV7-9; CDR3: ASSRTGVNEKLF
size: NA; J: TRBJ2-7; V: TRBV6-5; CDR3: ATRDTYYEQY
size: NA; J: TRBJ1-5; V: TRBV30; CDR3: ACSEGNQPQH
size: NA; J: TRBJ1-1; V: TRBV28; CDR3: ASSLTPGTQAF